The source of this T cell receptor beta chain is a study of cytomegalovirus exposure and HLA in healthy donors. Findings of the study overall: Analysis performed later showed TCR beta chains linked to HLA being more clonally expanded than equally common others. Cytomegalovirus status, reportedly, was diagnosed with high specificity and sensitivity by the classifier. Presence/absence analysis assumed near-uniform sequencing depth across donors.

Both 60 Vbeta primers and 13 Jbeta primers went into the PCR. TCRdb's copy holds only in-frame clones and misses some; the assay was immunoSEQ multiplex PCR. This table has 110,000 to 150,000 clones, under 80% appearing once. Remarks on this clone: Its antigen is unknown.

Germline V lookup: CDR1 SGDLS, CDR2 YYNGEE. V was pared by 2 bases and J by 9 bases, with 1 base of the junction left unmatched. The length of the CDR3 is 14 residues. The J gene is TRBJ2-1, the V gene TRBV9, with 14 nucleotides matching TRBD2. The TCR was taken from a male donor in good health and CMV-seronegative. The sample consisted of PBMCs. CDR3 sequence (DNA): TGTGCCAGCAGCGTGACTAGCGGGGGGGGTGAGCAGTTCTTC. Translating it yields CASSVTSGGGEQFF. Complete variable domain (other parts from reference TRBV9 and TRBJ2-1): DSGVTQTPKHLITATGQRVTLRCSPRSGDLSVYWYQQSLDQGLQFLIQYYNGEERAKGNILERFSAQQFPDLHSELNLSSLELGDSALYFCASSVTSGGGEQFFGPGTRLTVL.